One and the same sample provided the 18 T cell receptor beta chains below, sequenced in a study of shared clonotypes between healthy human individuals. The assay was immunoSEQ multiplex PCR, and TCRdb's table has in-frame clones only and misses some. The sample carries 1.5 million to 2.5 million clones, about 94% recorded once. CD8 cells regarded as naive lacked CD45RO, were positively chosen for CCR7, and omitted terminally differentiated effector memory CD45RA+ cells. Sequencing was done on a sample of naive CD8+ T cells sorted from blood. The receptor set was obtained from a man aged 18 to 29 in good health.

The rearrangement links TRBV15 to TRBJ1-5; no firm D call. The V end lost 1 base, the J end lost 2 bases, and 12 bases lay between the germline ends. This CDR3 has 16 amino acids. CDR1 LNHNV and CDR2 YYDKDF come from the germline V gene (reference sequence). CDR3 sequence (DNA): TGTGCCACCAGCAGAGCTTTCACACAAGGCAATCAGCCCCAGCATTTT. This translates into CATSRAFTQGNQPQHF.

The rearrangement links TRBV13 to TRBJ1-5; a weak D match, TRBD1 (5 bases). This CDR3 comprises 17 residues. Germline lookup yields CDR1 PRHDT and CDR2 FYEKMQ (reference sequence). V lost 0 bases and J 2 bases, leaving 14 bases between the germline ends. In DNA, the CDR3 is TGTGCCAGCAGCTTAGGCCTCCGCAGGGATGGCAATCAGCCCCAGCATTTT. This translates into CASSLGLRRDGNQPQHF.

This clone appeared a single time. The chain is built from TRBV11-2 and TRBJ2-7, with a tentative D call TRBD2 (6 bases). V lost 2 bases to trimming and J lost 3 bases, with 14 bases between them. The CDR3 extends over 15 amino acids. CDR1 is SGHAT, CDR2 FQNNGV, per germline. This chain's CDR3 is CASSLRQGGGYEQYF. In nucleotides, the CDR3 is TGTGCCAGCAGCTTAAGGCAGGGAGGAGGCTACGAGCAGTACTTC.

This chain links TRBV14 with TRBJ1-2; 7 bases align to TRBD1. Germline V gives CDR1 SGHDN, CDR2 FVKESK. CDR3 length: 15 amino acids. The ends lost 1 base at V and 5 bases at J; junction bases unmatched: 7. As DNA, the CDR3 is TGTGCCAGCAGCCAAGTAGGGGACAGCCCTTATGGCTACACCTTC. Amino acid sequence: CASSQVGDSPYGYTF.

This chain connects TRBV15 to TRBJ2-7, with 9 bases matching TRBD1. The CDR3 covers 16 residues. V lost 1 base, J lost 2 bases, and 6 bases stayed unmatched. Germline-derived CDR1 and CDR2 are LNHNV and YYDKDF (reference sequence). DNA for the CDR3: TGTGCCACCAGCAGAGCCTGGGACAGGGATCCCTACGAGCAGTACTTC. This sequence encodes CATSRAWDRDPYEQYF.

The V gene is TRBV7-2, the J gene TRBJ2-1; 7 positions agree with TRBD2. V trimming: 4 bases; J trimming: 2 bases; junction bases outside the gene matches: 5. CDR1 is SGHTA and CDR2 is FQGNSA in the germline V gene. The CDR3 has 15 residues. For the CDR3, the DNA is TGTGCCAGCAGCTATCGGGGACTAACCTACAATGAGCAGTTCTTC. Translated: CASSYRGLTYNEQFF. The full variable domain, rest sourced from reference TRBV7-2 and TRBJ2-1, is GAGVSQSPSNKVTEKGKDVELRCDPISGHTALYWYRQSLGQGLEFLIYFQGNSAPDKSGLPSDRFSAERTGGSVSTLTIQRTQQEDSAVYLCASSYRGLTYNEQFFGPGTRLTVL.

The V call is TRBV27, the J call TRBJ1-5; no reliable D call. The CDR3 runs to 14 residues. Germline loops: CDR1 MNHEY, CDR2 SMNVEV (reference sequence). V lost 4 bases, J lost 9 bases, and 16 bases lay in between. The DNA of the CDR3 is TGTGCCAGCAGTTCCGCCGGTCGTCGGTGGCCCCAGCATTTT. Its protein is CASSSAGRRWPQHF.

DNA for the CDR3: TGTGCCAGCAGCGAACACGGTTATAATTCACCCCTCCACTTT. Protein sequence: CASSEHGYNSPLHF. V usage is TRBV11-2 and J usage is TRBJ1-6, with D unresolved. Deletions cut 5 bases from V and 4 bases from J, with 9 bases between. This CDR3 is 14 amino acids long. CDR1 SGHAT and CDR2 FQNNGV come from the germline V gene.

CDR3 bases: TGTGCCAGCACCTCCCCCCCCTTTTGGAATGAGCAGTTCTTC. Its protein is CASTSPPFWNEQFF. This rearrangement joins TRBV11-2 to TRBJ2-1; D not resolved. Per germline, CDR1 SGHAT and CDR2 FQNNGV. The CDR3 is made up of 14 amino acids. Trimming took off 7 bases at V and 7 bases at J, with 17 bases between the two ends.

V and J are TRBV9 and TRBJ1-6; 8 bases are a match to TRBD1. Unmatched junction bases numbered 10, after V lost 4 bases and J lost 10 bases. This CDR3 contains 15 residues. Germline loops: CDR1 SGDLS, CDR2 YYNGEE. In nucleotides, the CDR3 is TGTGCCAGCAGCTTGACCGGGACAGGATCCTCACCCCTCCACTTT. This sequence encodes CASSLTGTGSSPLHF.

The chain couples TRBV27 to TRBJ2-3; D gene unclear. This CDR3 region has 15 residues. In germline, CDR1 is MNHEY, CDR2 SMNVEV (reference sequence). Trimming left V 0 bases short and J 3 bases short, with 10 bases between. The CDR3 is CASSLSQALTDTQYF. CDR3 in DNA: TGTGCCAGCAGTTTATCCCAGGCCCTTACAGATACGCAGTATTTT.

CDR3 amino acids: CASSSGPAYNEQFF. The CDR3 DNA reads TGTGCCAGCAGCTCAGGACCGGCCTACAATGAGCAGTTCTTC. V and J are TRBV7-9 and TRBJ2-1; D gene uncertain. This CDR3 has 14 residues. Between the trimmed V and J ends, which lost 4 bases and 2 bases, there was a span of 9 bases. The V gene's germline CDR1 is SEHNR and CDR2 FQNEAQ (reference sequence).

This chain joins TRBV5-1 and TRBJ2-2; perhaps TRBD2 as D (6 bases). V was cut by 4 bases and J by 7 bases, with 17 bases left in between. CDR1 is SGHRS, CDR2 YFSETQ, per germline. The CDR3 has 15 residues. The CDR3 loop reads CASSPQSPGDGELFF. CDR3 nucleotides: TGCGCCAGCAGCCCACAGTCTCCGGGGGACGGGGAGCTGTTTTTT.

The chain links TRBV28 to TRBJ2-7; D unresolved. Between the trimmed V and J ends, which lost 4 bases and 0 bases, there was a span of 4 bases. The CDR3 contains 12 residues. In germline, CDR1 is MDHEN, CDR2 SYDVKM. The CDR3 sequence is CASSYDSYEQYF. CDR3 bases: TGTGCCAGCAGTTACGACTCCTACGAGCAGTACTTC.

This chain connects TRBV6-1 to TRBJ2-7; D is uncertain. CDR1 MNHNS and CDR2 SASEGT come from the germline V gene. This CDR3 has 13 amino acids. The V and J ends lost 3 bases and 3 bases respectively, with 9 bases between them. The CDR3 bases are TGTGCCAGCAGTGATTTTGGGAACTACGAGCAGTACTTC. Its protein is CASSDFGNYEQYF.

The CDR3 is CAISDPTSATEQFF. DNA of the CDR3: TGTGCCATCAGTGACCCGACTAGCGCTACTGAGCAGTTCTTC. The V and J genes are TRBV10-3 and TRBJ2-1, with 8 nucleotides matching TRBD2. Germline CDR1 and CDR2: ENHRY and SYGVKD. V lost 3 bases, J lost 9 bases, and 7 bases stayed unmatched. There are 14 residues in the CDR3.

The chain links TRBV27 to TRBJ2-2; tentative D call: TRBD1 (6 bases). V lost 3 bases, J lost 6 bases, and 20 bases lay in between. CDR1 MNHEY and CDR2 SMNVEV come from the germline V gene (reference sequence). The length of the CDR3 is 17 residues. Here the CDR3 DNA reads TGTGCCAGCAGTTTGGCCCAGGGGCAGGGGTTCCCCGGGGAGCTGTTTTTT. Encoded protein: CASSLAQGQGFPGELFF.

The V gene is TRBV2, the J gene TRBJ1-4; 9 nucleotides match TRBD1. V gave up 7 bases and J gave up 6 bases; unmatched junction bases: 12. This CDR3 comprises 16 residues. In germline, CDR1 is SNHLY, CDR2 FYNNEI. The CDR3 region is CASTPPRDRVDEKLFF. The DNA for the CDR3 is TGTGCCAGCACCCCGCCCCGGGACAGGGTTGATGAAAAACTGTTTTTT.